These 15 T cell receptor beta chains came from one sample sequenced in a study of T cells in Graves' hyperthyroidism and ophthalmopathy. The investigators amplified TCR beta CDR3 regions from RNA transcripts. The HTBI primer set was used in a first-round RT-PCR of the TCR CDR3. TCRdb used MiXCR to reprocess the multiplex PCR reads, holding one entry per CDR3 protein. The sample includes a few hundred thousand distinct CDR3 sequences, under 15% of them seen just once. Sequencing input: blood. These receptors were taken from a woman under 30 with Graves' hyperthyroidism.

This clonotype occurred a few times. The chain uses TRBV3-1 and TRBJ1-2; 7 nucleotides agree with TRBD1. From germline, CDR1 is LGHDT and CDR2 YNNKEL (reference sequence). This CDR3 has 16 amino acids. Trimming at V came to 4 bases and at J to 3 bases, leaving 11 bases not matched to a gene. As DNA, the CDR3 is TGTGCCAGCAGCCGGGGCAGGGGGTCGTCGGACTATGGCTACACCTTC. Translation: CASSRGRGSSDYGYTF.

This clonotype has a count of ten or more. CDR3 amino acids: CASSQGTGSQPQHF. CDR3 sequence (DNA): TGTGCCAGCAGCCAGGGGACAGGGAGTCAGCCCCAGCATTTT. The chain carries TRBV3-1 and TRBJ1-5; 9 positions agree with TRBD1. Trimming took 3 bases from V and 6 from J; bases not matched to a gene: 3. Germline V gives CDR1 LGHDT, CDR2 YNNKEL (reference sequence). This CDR3 has 14 amino acids.

This clonotype was recorded many times. Germline is not matched at one junction end, which may reflect a read error. V gene TRBV27 combines with J gene TRBJ2-1; the D gene is possibly TRBD2 (7 bases). The CDR3 has 14 amino acids. The V gene's germline CDR1 is MNHEY and CDR2 SMNVEV (reference sequence). CDR3 region: CASSLLGGRNEQFF. The DNA of the CDR3 is TGTGCCAGCAGCTTATTGGGGGGGCGAAATGAGCAGTTCTTC.

This clonotype has just a few counts. This sequence joins TRBV7-9 and TRBJ2-1; TRBD2 matches 11 bases. Germline V lookup: CDR1 SEHNR, CDR2 FQNEAQ (reference sequence). The CDR3 runs 15 residues. Germline trimming cut 8 bases from V and 9 bases from J; bases unmatched to any gene: 12. The CDR3 DNA follows: TGTGCCAGCCCCCTCATAGCGGGAGGGTTGGGTGAGCAGTTCTTC. Translation: CASPLIAGGLGEQFF.

This clonotype was seen at least ten times. The V gene is TRBV10-3, the J gene TRBJ1-2; 9 bases agree with TRBD1. CDR1 is ENHRY, CDR2 SYGVKD, per germline. V lost 7 bases to trimming and J lost 6 bases; unmatched junction nucleotides: 3. CDR3 size: 12 residues. The CDR3 nucleotides are TGTGCCATCAACGGACAGGGGAATGGCTACACCTTC. The encoded protein is CAINGQGNGYTF.

There are many counts of this clonotype. The chain uses TRBV2 and TRBJ1-5; possible D gene TRBD1, 5 bases. Germline CDR1 and CDR2: SNHLY and FYNNEI. CDR3 length: 14 residues. V shed 6 bases and J shed 6 bases, with 15 bases lying between them. The CDR3 here is CASSPGGGGQPQHF. Here the CDR3 DNA reads TGTGCCAGCAGCCCTGGGGGGGGAGGTCAGCCCCAGCATTTT.

Many counts were recorded for this clonotype. The chain recombines TRBV10-3 with TRBJ2-7; D not resolved. The CDR3 extends over 12 amino acids. The V and J ends lost 6 bases and 3 bases respectively, with 9 bases between them. Looked up from germline, CDR1 is ENHRY and CDR2 is SYGVKD. Here the CDR3 DNA reads TGTGCCATCAGCGCGAGCGACTACGAGCAGTACGTC. This translates into CAISASDYEQYV.

This CDR3 is CAVAGELFF. The CDR3 DNA is TGTGCCGTAGCCGGGGAGCTGTTTTTT. V is TRBV7-9 and J is TRBJ2-2; D uncertain. Trimming took 11 bases from V and 6 from J, leaving 4 bases between them. The CDR3 has 9 amino acids. CDR1 and CDR2 from the germline V gene are SEHNR and FQNEAQ (reference sequence).

The chain uses TRBV19 and TRBJ1-1, with 7 positions matching TRBD1. From germline, CDR1 is LNHDA and CDR2 SQIVND (reference sequence). The CDR3 has 15 residues. V lost 3 bases and J lost 3; bases outside the gene matches: 7. This CDR3 is CASSIGQGVHTEAFF. The DNA of the CDR3 is TGTGCCAGTAGTATTGGGCAGGGGGTGCACACTGAAGCTTTCTTT.

The rearrangement joins TRBV30 to TRBJ2-1; 12 positions match TRBD2. The germline gives CDR1 GTSNPN, CDR2 SVGIG (reference sequence). The J segment lost 4 bases and the V segment lost 4 bases, leaving 8 bases of the junction unmatched. This CDR3 region has 16 residues. CDR3 region: CAWISSGTSGYNEQFF. The CDR3 region has the DNA TGTGCCTGGATTTCATCCGGGACTAGCGGGTACAATGAGCAGTTCTTC.

The chain carries TRBV5-1 and TRBJ2-2; D perhaps matches TRBD1 (5 bases). The V and J ends lost 1 base and 1 base respectively, with 8 bases between them. In germline, CDR1 is SGHRS, CDR2 YFSETQ. The CDR3 is 15 amino acids. In DNA form, the CDR3 reads TGCGCCAGCAGCTTGCTGGACATGAACACCGGGGAGCTGTTTTTT. Amino acid sequence: CASSLLDMNTGELFF.

In its sample, this clonotype was seen many times. The rearrangement joins TRBV6-1 to TRBJ2-1, with 14 bases matching TRBD2. V lost 3 bases and J lost 8; bases outside the gene matches: 3. The CDR3 contains 15 residues. Germline CDR1 and CDR2: MNHNS and SASEGT. In DNA, the CDR3 is TGTGCCAGCAGTGAGGGACTAGCGGGAGCCGATGAGCAGTTCTTC. Amino acid sequence: CASSEGLAGADEQFF.

This clonotype was detected only a few times. The chain has TRBV5-6 and TRBJ2-7; weak D call: TRBD2 (5 bases). V lost 4 bases and J 3 bases, leaving 14 bases between the germline ends. Germline V lookup: CDR1 SGHDT, CDR2 YYEEEE. The CDR3 contains 14 residues. CDR3 bases: TGTGCCAGCAGCGCCTCACTAGGAGTCTACGAGCAGTACTTC. Translation gives CASSASLGVYEQYF.

A few counts support this clonotype. The chain is built from TRBV15 and TRBJ2-1; 11 bases match TRBD2. V dropped 0 bases and J dropped 12; count of bases not matched to a gene: 7. The CDR3 length is 15 residues. Germline V lookup: CDR1 LNHNV, CDR2 YYDKDF (reference sequence). The CDR3 DNA sequence: TGTGCCACCAGCAGAGATCTCACTAGCGGGAGTGTGCAGTTCTTC. Amino acid sequence: CATSRDLTSGSVQFF. Variable domain in full (rest from reference TRBV15 and TRBJ2-1): DAMVIQNPRYQVTQFGKPVTLSCSQTLNHNVMYWYQQKSSQAPKLLFHYYDKDFNNEADTPDNFQSRRPNTSFCFLDIRSPGLGDTAMYLCATSRDLTSGSVQFFGPGTRLTVL.

Of note for this clonotype: This may arise from a read error, as a much more abundant clone is one base away. The CDR3 protein is CAVNQGLAGVGDEQFF. In nucleotides, the CDR3 is TGTGCCGTCAATCAGGGACTAGCGGGAGTTGGCGATGAGCAGTTCTTC. The chain has TRBV10-3 and TRBJ2-1; 14 positions match TRBD2. The germline V gene encodes CDR1 ENHRY and CDR2 SYGVKD. The CDR3 spans 16 residues. J was trimmed by 8 bases and V by 11 bases; bases with no gene match: 14.